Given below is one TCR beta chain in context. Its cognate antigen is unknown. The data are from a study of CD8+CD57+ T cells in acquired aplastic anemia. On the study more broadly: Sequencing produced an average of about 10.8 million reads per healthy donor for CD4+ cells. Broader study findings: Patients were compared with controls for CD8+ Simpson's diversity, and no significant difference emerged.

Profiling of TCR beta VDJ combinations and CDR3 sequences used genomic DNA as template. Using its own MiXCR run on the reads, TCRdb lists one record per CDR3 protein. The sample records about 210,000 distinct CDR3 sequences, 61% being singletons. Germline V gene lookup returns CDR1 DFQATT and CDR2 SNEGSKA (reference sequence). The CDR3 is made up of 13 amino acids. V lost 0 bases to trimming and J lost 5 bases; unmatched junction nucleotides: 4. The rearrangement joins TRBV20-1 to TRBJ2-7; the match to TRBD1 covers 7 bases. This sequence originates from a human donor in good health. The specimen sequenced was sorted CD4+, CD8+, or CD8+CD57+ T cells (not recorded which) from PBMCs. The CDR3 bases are TGCAGTGCTAGAGAGGGGACAGAGGACGAGCAGTACTTC. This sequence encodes CSAREGTEDEQYF.